The rows below give T cell receptor beta chains drawn from one sample of a study of blood T cells in healthy people across ages. One entry per CDR3 protein results from TCRdb running MiXCR on the 5' RACE reads. This sample has 700,000 or so distinct CDR3 sequences, with about 24% found just once. The sequenced sample consisted of blood. These receptors originate from a man between 65 and 80 years old in good health. The CDR3 runs from the conserved cysteine through the conserved F or W. The D gene is left open where the match is weak. Only some rows state a clone size, as once, few, many or a class for expanded clones.

j_gene | d_gene | v_gene | abundance | CDR3aa | CDR3nt
TRBJ2-1 | - | TRBV20-1 | - | CSARDPRDWRNEQFF | TGCAGTGCTAGAGATCCGCGGGACTGGCGCAATGAGCAGTTCTTC
TRBJ2-5 | - | TRBV12-3/TRBV12-4 | few | CASSPGLSGVTQYF | TGTGCCAGCAGCCCCGGTCTGTCAGGAGTGACCCAGTACTTC
TRBJ2-1 | TRBD1 | TRBV18 | few | CASSPTGVNEQFF | TGTGCCAGCTCACCGACAGGGGTAAATGAGCAGTTCTTC
TRBJ2-3 | TRBD2 | TRBV7-9 | - | CASSLAVRLAGRDTQYF | TGTGCCAGCAGCTTAGCGGTCCGACTAGCGGGAAGAGATACGCAGTATTTT
TRBJ2-1 | TRBD2 | TRBV20-1 | - | CSAREASGAGDEQFF | TGCAGTGCTAGAGAGGCTAGCGGGGCAGGGGATGAGCAGTTCTTC
TRBJ1-3 | - | TRBV5-1 | - | CASSLEGARNSGNTIYF | TGCGCCAGCAGCTTGGAAGGGGCCCGTAACTCTGGAAACACCATATATTTT
TRBJ2-1 | TRBD2 | TRBV7-2 | - | CASIETTGGYNEQFF | TGTGCCAGCATAGAGACTACGGGGGGGTACAATGAGCAGTTCTTC
TRBJ1-4 | - | TRBV7-9 | - | CASSVGGTNEKLFF | TGTGCCAGCAGTGTGGGGGGAACTAATGAAAAACTGTTTTTT
TRBJ1-1 | - | TRBV10-1 | - | CASSVTAGATEAFF | TGCGCCAGCAGCGTAACGGCGGGTGCCACTGAAGCTTTCTTT
TRBJ1-3 | - | TRBV19 | few | CASATRRNTIYF | TGTGCCAGTGCCACCCGGAGGAACACCATATATTTT
TRBJ1-2 | TRBD1 | TRBV7-9 | - | CASSLDQGASYGYTF | TGTGCCAGCAGCTTAGACCAGGGGGCGTCCTATGGCTACACCTTC
TRBJ2-1 | TRBD2 | TRBV6-2/TRBV6-3 | - | CASSYWGEGVGEQFF | TGTGCCAGCAGTTACTGGGGGGAGGGTGTTGGTGAGCAGTTCTTC
TRBJ1-1 | TRBD1 | TRBV2 | - | CASRTPGQMNTEAFF | TGTGCCAGCAGGACCCCGGGACAGATGAACACTGAAGCTTTCTTT
TRBJ2-3 | TRBD1 | TRBV2 | - | CASSLQGGGTDTQYF | TGTGCCAGCAGTCTACAGGGGGGAGGAACAGATACGCAGTATTTT
TRBJ2-1 | - | TRBV19 | few | CASIGGGEQFF | TGTGCCAGTATCGGGGGCGGTGAGCAGTTCTTC
TRBJ1-1 | - | TRBV4-3 | few | CASSQDWGQNTEAFF | TGCGCCAGCAGCCAAGATTGGGGACAGAACACTGAAGCTTTCTTT
TRBJ2-5 | TRBD1 | TRBV6-6 | few | CAGKWQGDGTQYF | TGTGCCGGTAAATGGCAGGGGGATGGGACCCAGTACTTC
TRBJ1-2 | TRBD1 | TRBV6-5 | - | CASSYDLGTGLGYTF | TGTGCCAGCAGTTACGACCTAGGGACAGGCTTAGGCTACACCTTC
TRBJ1-6 | - | TRBV9 | many | CASSAQVSNSPLHF | TGTGCCAGCAGCGCCCAAGTCAGTAATTCACCCCTCCACTTT
TRBJ1-4 | TRBD1 | TRBV7-9 | few | CASSLYGTGSEKLFF | TGTGCCAGCAGCCTATACGGGACAGGGAGCGAAAAACTGTTTTTT
TRBJ2-5 | - | TRBV5-5 | - | CASSEGWETQYF | TGTGCCAGCAGCGAGGGTTGGGAGACCCAGTACTTC
TRBJ1-5 | TRBD1 | TRBV29-1 | - | CSAGQVNQPQHF | TGCAGCGCGGGACAGGTAAATCAGCCCCAGCATTTT
TRBJ1-1 | - | TRBV12-3/TRBV12-4 | few | CASRKWGLDTEAFF | TGTGCCAGCAGGAAATGGGGGTTGGACACTGAAGCTTTCTTT
TRBJ1-2 | - | TRBV7-2 | - | CASSQAGTPNYGYTF | TGTGCCAGCAGCCAAGCCGGGACACCTAACTATGGCTACACCTTC
TRBJ1-6 | TRBD1 | TRBV14 | few | CASSPLGQVDSNSPLHF | TGTGCCAGCAGTCCCCTTGGACAGGTCGACTCTAATTCACCCCTCCACTTT
TRBJ2-5 | - | TRBV10-2 | - | CASSNPGGWEETQYF | TGCGCCAGCAGTAATCCAGGAGGGTGGGAAGAGACCCAGTACTTC
TRBJ2-4 | TRBD1 | TRBV19 | few | CASRITGQGLAKNIQYF | TGTGCCAGTAGAATTACTGGACAGGGGCTAGCCAAAAACATTCAGTACTTC
TRBJ1-6 | - | TRBV14 | - | CASSQAGYSPLHF | TGTGCCAGCAGCCAAGCAGGGTATTCACCCCTCCACTTT
TRBJ2-2 | - | TRBV20-1 | many | CSARARDSAGELFF | TGCAGTGCTAGAGCCCGGGATAGCGCCGGGGAGCTGTTTTTT
TRBJ1-5 | - | TRBV10-3 | - | CAINSVGGSNQPQHF | TGTGCCATCAATTCGGTTGGGGGCAGCAATCAGCCCCAGCATTTT
TRBJ2-7 | TRBD1 | TRBV29-1 | - | CSVAADRDTYEQYF | TGCAGCGTTGCGGCGGACAGGGACACCTACGAGCAGTACTTC
TRBJ2-3 | - | TRBV4-2 | many | CASSHYTDTQYF | TGTGCCAGCAGCCATTACACAGATACGCAGTATTTT
TRBJ2-7 | TRBD1 | TRBV11-2 | - | CASSFLGQGAYEQYF | TGTGCCAGCAGCTTCCTCGGACAGGGGGCCTACGAGCAGTACTTC
TRBJ2-1 | - | TRBV29-1 | - | CSVERFNEQFF | TGCAGCGTTGAACGGTTCAATGAGCAGTTCTTC
TRBJ2-3 | - | TRBV7-8 | - | CASSSVEGRDTDTQYF | TGTGCCAGCAGCTCGGTAGAGGGGCGGGACACAGATACGCAGTATTTT
TRBJ1-5 | - | TRBV2 | few | CASRQRSGSNQPQHF | TGTGCCAGCAGGCAACGGTCAGGTAGCAATCAGCCCCAGCATTTT